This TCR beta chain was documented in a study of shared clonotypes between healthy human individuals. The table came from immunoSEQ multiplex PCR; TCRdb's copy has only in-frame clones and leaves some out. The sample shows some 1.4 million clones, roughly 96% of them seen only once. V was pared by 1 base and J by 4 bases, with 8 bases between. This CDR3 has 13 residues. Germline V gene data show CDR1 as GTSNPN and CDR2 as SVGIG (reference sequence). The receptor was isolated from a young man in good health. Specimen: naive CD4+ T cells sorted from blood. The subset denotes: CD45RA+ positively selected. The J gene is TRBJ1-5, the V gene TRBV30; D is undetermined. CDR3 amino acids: CAWSEHLNQPQHF. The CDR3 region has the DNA TGTGCCTGGAGTGAGCATCTTAATCAGCCCCAGCATTTT.